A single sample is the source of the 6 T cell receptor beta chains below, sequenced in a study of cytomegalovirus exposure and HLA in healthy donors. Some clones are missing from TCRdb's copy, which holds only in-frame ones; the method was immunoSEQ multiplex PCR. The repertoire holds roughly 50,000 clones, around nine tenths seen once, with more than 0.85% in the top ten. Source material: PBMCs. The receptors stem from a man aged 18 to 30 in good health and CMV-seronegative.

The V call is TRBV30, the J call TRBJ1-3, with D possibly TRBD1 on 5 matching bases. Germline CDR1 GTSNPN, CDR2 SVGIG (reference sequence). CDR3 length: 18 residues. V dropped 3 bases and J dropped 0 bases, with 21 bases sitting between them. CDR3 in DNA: TGTGCCTGGAGCGGAGGGGCATACAGAAAAATCTCTGGAAACACCATATATTTT. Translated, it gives CAWSGGAYRKISGNTIYF. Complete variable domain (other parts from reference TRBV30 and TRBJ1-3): SQTIHQWPATLVQPVGSPLSLECTVEGTSNPNLYWYRQAAGRGLQLLFYSVGIGQISSEVPQNLSASRPQDRQFILSSKKLLLSDSGFYLCAWSGGAYRKISGNTIYFGEGSWLTVV.

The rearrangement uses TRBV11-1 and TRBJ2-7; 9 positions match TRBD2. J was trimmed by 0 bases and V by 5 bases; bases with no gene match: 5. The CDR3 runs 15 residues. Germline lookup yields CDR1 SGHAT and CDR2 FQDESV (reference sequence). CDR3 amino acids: CASSITSGLSYEQYF. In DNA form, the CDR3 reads TGTGCCAGCAGCATAACTAGCGGGCTCTCCTACGAGCAGTACTTC.

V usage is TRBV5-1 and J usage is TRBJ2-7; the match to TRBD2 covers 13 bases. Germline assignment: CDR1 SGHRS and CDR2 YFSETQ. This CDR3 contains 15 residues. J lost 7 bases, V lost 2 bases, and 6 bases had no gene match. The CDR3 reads CASSLGLAGVGEQYF. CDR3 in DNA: TGCGCCAGCAGCTTAGGACTAGCGGGAGTGGGGGAGCAGTACTTC.

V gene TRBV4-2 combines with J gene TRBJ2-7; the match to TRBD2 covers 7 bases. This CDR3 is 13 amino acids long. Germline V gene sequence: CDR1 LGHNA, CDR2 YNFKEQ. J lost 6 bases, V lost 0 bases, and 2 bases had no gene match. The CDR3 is CASSQEGRGEQYF. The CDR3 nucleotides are TGTGCCAGCAGCCAAGAAGGGAGGGGCGAGCAGTACTTC.

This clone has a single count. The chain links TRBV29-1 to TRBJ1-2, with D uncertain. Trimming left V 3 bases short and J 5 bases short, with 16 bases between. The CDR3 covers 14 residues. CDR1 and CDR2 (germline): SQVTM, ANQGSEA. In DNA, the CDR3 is TGCAGCGTTGAGGCGGGAAGAGGCCTTTATGGCTACACCTTC. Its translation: CSVEAGRGLYGYTF.

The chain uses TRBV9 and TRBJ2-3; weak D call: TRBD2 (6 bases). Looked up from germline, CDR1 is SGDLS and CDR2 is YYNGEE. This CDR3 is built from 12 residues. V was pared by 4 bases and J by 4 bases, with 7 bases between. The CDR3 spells CASSRDSDTQYF. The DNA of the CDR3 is TGTGCCAGCAGCCGGGACTCAGATACGCAGTATTTT.